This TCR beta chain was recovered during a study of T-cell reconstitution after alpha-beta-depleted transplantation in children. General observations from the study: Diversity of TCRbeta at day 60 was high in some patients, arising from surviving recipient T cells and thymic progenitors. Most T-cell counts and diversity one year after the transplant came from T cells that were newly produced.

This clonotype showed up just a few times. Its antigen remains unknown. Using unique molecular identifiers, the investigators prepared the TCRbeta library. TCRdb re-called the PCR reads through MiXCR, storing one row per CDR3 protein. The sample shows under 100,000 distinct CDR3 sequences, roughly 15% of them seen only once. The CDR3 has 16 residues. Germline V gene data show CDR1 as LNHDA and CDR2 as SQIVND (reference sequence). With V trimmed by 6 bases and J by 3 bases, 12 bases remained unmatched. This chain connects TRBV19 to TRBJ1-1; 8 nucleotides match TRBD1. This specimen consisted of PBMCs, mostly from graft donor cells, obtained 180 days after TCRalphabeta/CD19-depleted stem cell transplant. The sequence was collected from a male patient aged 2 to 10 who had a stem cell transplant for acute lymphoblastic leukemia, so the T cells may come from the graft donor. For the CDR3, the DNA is TGTGCCAGTAGCGGCTACCAGGGGGCGTCGGACACTGAAGCTTTCTTT. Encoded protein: CASSGYQGASDTEAFF.